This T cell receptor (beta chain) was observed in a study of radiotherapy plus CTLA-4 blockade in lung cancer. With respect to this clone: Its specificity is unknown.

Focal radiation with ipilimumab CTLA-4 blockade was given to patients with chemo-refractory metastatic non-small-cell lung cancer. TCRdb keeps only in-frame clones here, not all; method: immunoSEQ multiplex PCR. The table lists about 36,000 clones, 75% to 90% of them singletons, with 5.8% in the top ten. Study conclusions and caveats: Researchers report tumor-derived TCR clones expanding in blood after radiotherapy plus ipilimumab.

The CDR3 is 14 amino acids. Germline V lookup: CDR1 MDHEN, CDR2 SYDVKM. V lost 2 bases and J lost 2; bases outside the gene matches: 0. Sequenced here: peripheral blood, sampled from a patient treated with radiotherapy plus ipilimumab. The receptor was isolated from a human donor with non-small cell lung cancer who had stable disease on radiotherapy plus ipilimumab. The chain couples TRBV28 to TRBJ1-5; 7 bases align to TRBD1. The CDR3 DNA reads TGTGCCAGCAGTTTAGACAGGGGCAATCAGCCCCAGCATTTT. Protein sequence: CASSLDRGNQPQHF.